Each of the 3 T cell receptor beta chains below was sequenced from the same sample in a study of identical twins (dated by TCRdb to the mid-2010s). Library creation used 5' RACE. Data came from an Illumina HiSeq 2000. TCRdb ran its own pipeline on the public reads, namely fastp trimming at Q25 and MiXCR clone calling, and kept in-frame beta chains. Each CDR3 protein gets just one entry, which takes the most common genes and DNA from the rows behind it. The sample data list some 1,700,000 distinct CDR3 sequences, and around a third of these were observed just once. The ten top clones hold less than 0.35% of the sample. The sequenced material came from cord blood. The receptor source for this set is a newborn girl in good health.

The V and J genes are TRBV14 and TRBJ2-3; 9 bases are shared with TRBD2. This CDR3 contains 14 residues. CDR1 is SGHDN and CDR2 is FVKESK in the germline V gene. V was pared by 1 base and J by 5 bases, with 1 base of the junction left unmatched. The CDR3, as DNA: TGTGCCAGCAGCCAAGTAGCGGGGGAAGATACGCAGTATTTT. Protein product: CASSQVAGEDTQYF.

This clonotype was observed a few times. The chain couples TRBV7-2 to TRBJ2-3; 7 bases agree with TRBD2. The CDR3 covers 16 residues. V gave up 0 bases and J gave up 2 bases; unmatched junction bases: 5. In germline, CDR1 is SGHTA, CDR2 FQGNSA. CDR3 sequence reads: CASSLAPSGYTDTQYF. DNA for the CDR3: TGTGCCAGCAGCTTAGCCCCTAGCGGTTACACAGATACGCAGTATTTT.

The CDR3 sequence is CSARDRAGERYSYNEQFF. The CDR3 DNA reads TGCAGTGCTAGAGATCGGGCGGGTGAGCGTTACTCCTACAATGAGCAGTTCTTC. This chain uses TRBV20-1 with TRBJ2-1, with TRBD2 as a possible D gene (5 bases). Germline values: CDR1 DFQATT, CDR2 SNEGSKA (reference sequence). This CDR3 comprises 18 residues. Trimming pared 0 bases from V and 0 bases from J, leaving 18 bases between.